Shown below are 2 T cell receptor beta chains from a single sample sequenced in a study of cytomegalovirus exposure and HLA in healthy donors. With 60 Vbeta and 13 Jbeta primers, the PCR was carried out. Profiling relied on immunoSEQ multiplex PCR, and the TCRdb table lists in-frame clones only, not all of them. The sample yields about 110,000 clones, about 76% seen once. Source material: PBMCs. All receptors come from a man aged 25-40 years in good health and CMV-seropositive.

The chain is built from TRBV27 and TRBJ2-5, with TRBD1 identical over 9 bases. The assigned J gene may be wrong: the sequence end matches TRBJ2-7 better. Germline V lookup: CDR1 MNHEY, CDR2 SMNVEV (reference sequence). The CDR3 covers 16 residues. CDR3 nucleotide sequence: TGTGCCAGCAGTCGTGGACAGGGGATAAGCTCCTACGAGCAGTACTTC. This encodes CASSRGQGISSYEQYF.

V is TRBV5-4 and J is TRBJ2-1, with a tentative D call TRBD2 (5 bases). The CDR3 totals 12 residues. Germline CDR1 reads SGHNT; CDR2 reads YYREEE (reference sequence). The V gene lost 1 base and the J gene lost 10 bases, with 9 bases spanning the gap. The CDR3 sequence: CASSLTGVEQFF. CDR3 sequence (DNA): TGTGCCAGCAGCTTGACCGGGGTCGAGCAGTTCTTC.